Each of the 27 T cell receptor beta chains below was sequenced from the same sample in a study of shared clonotypes between healthy human individuals. Clones were sequenced by immunoSEQ multiplex PCR, and TCRdb holds only the in-frame ones, with some missing. The top ten clones hold about 1.5% of a sample with under 1,100,000 clones, around 75% of them seen once. The source material was memory CD4+ T cells sorted from blood. The subset is: CD45RA-negative fraction. All receptors come from a man younger than 35 in good health.

The sample holds many counts of this clone. The rearrangement joins TRBV4-1 to TRBJ2-1, with D perhaps matching TRBD2 (6 bases). Deletions cut 1 base from V and 4 bases from J, with 11 bases between. CDR3 length: 15 residues. Germline V gives CDR1 MGHRA, CDR2 YSYEKL. CDR3 residues: CASSQAGVVYNEQFF. The CDR3 DNA reads TGCGCCAGCAGCCAAGCGGGGGTTGTATACAATGAGCAGTTCTTC.

The CDR3 nucleotides are TGTGCCAGCTCACCCCCGACGGGGGCAAATAATTCACCCCTCCACTTT. Its protein is CASSPPTGANNSPLHF. The V and J genes are TRBV18 and TRBJ1-6; D is possibly TRBD1 (6 bases). The CDR3 has 16 amino acids. Germline V gene lookup returns CDR1 KGHSH and CDR2 LQKENI. V was trimmed by 3 bases and J by 5 bases, leaving 14 bases between them.

This clone was seen more than once but under ten times. This CDR3 reads CASSLAEVSSGRTQYF. CDR3 DNA sequence: TGCGCCAGCAGCTTGGCCGAGGTTTCTAGCGGGAGGACCCAGTACTTC. V is TRBV5-1 and J is TRBJ2-5; TRBD2 matches 10 bases. CDR3 size: 16 residues. Trimming took 0 bases from V and 7 from J; bases not matched to a gene: 9. The germline gives CDR1 SGHRS, CDR2 YFSETQ.

The chain joins TRBV6-5 to TRBJ1-1; D is perhaps TRBD1 (6 bases). This CDR3 spans 13 amino acids. Germline assignment: CDR1 MNHEY and CDR2 SVGAGI. Trimming cost V 6 bases and J 2 bases, with 10 bases left between them. The CDR3 DNA sequence: TGTGCCAGCAGAAACAGGGTCAACACTGAAGCTTTCTTT. Translated, it gives CASRNRVNTEAFF.

Of note for this clone: Germline and junction disagree at one end, which may indicate a read error. The same CDR3 also results from other DNA sequences found in this sample. The CDR3 loop is CASSLGTSYEQYF. In DNA form, the CDR3 reads TGTGCCAGCAGTTTAGGCACCTCCTACGAGCAGTACTTC. V usage is TRBV11-2 and J usage is TRBJ2-7; the D is unclear. The CDR3 is 13 amino acids. CDR1 and CDR2 (germline): SGHAT, FQNNGV.

This sequence joins TRBV6-4 and TRBJ2-2; 7 bases match TRBD2. The CDR3 extends over 16 amino acids. CDR1 is MRHNA, CDR2 SNTAGT, per germline. Trimming at V came to 6 bases and at J to 4 bases, leaving 11 bases not matched to a gene. CDR3 in amino acids: CASSRDYTTLTGELFF. CDR3 DNA: TGTGCCAGCAGCCGGGACTATACGACCCTCACCGGGGAGCTGTTTTTT.

This clone occurred a few times. The chain carries TRBV4-1 and TRBJ2-1; 7 nucleotides align to TRBD2. The CDR3 is 15 residues long. The germline V gene encodes CDR1 MGHRA and CDR2 YSYEKL. Unmatched junction bases numbered 7, after V lost 0 bases and J lost 8 bases. The CDR3 spells CASSQDRTSWDEQFF. DNA for the CDR3: TGCGCCAGCAGCCAAGATCGGACTAGTTGGGATGAGCAGTTCTTC.

Here the CDR3 reads CASRGEGSGNTIYF. The CDR3 DNA is TGTGCCAGTCGCGGGGAGGGATCCGGAAACACCATATATTTT. The chain joins TRBV5-5 to TRBJ1-3, with no clear D. The CDR3 has 14 amino acids. Trimming left V 8 bases short and J 4 bases short, with 16 bases between. Looked up from germline, CDR1 is SGHKS and CDR2 is YYEKEE (reference sequence).

This chain joins TRBV5-1 and TRBJ1-1; 11 nucleotides agree with TRBD1. Looked up from germline, CDR1 is SGHRS and CDR2 is YFSETQ. Unmatched junction bases numbered 3, after V lost 3 bases and J lost 5 bases. CDR3 length equals 14 residues. CDR3: CASSWGQGVTEAFF. Written as DNA, the CDR3 is TGCGCCAGCAGCTGGGGACAGGGGGTGACTGAAGCTTTCTTT. The full variable domain, with the rest looked up from reference TRBV5-1 and TRBJ1-1, is KAGVTQTPRYLIKTRGQQVTLSCSPISGHRSVSWYQQTPGQGLQFLFEYFSETQRNKGNFPGRFSGRQFSNSRSEMNVSTLELGDSALYLCASSWGQGVTEAFFGQGTRLTVV.

A few counts support this clone. CDR3 protein: CASSSAGGRSGNTIYF. CDR3 nucleotides: TGTGCCAGCAGCTCCGCAGGGGGCCGCTCTGGAAACACCATATATTTT. This chain joins TRBV5-4 and TRBJ1-3, with 8 bases identical to TRBD1. V lost 3 bases to trimming and J lost 0 bases; unmatched junction nucleotides: 5. Germline loops: CDR1 SGHNT, CDR2 YYREEE (reference sequence). CDR3 length equals 16 residues. Complete variable domain (other parts from reference TRBV5-4 and TRBJ1-3): ETGVTQSPTHLIKTRGQQVTLRCSSQSGHNTVSWYQQALGQGPQFIFQYYREEENGRGNFPPRFSGLQFPNYSSELNVNALELDDSALYLCASSSAGGRSGNTIYFGEGSWLTVV.

The V gene is TRBV5-1, the J gene TRBJ2-5; 7 bases align to TRBD2. The junction had 8 bases not matched to a gene; V was cut back by 4 bases and J by 5 bases. This CDR3 comprises 14 residues. The V gene's germline CDR1 is SGHRS and CDR2 YFSETQ. In DNA form, the CDR3 reads TGCGCCAGCAGCAAGGGGATTAGCGGGGAGACCCAGTACTTC. Amino acids: CASSKGISGETQYF.

The gene calls are TRBV7-9 and TRBJ1-1; 7 bases map to TRBD1. Per germline, CDR1 SEHNR and CDR2 FQNEAQ (reference sequence). This CDR3 is 15 amino acids long. V was clipped by 5 bases and J by 0 bases; unmatched bases: 6. CDR3 amino acids: CASSPTGQMNTEAFF. As DNA, the CDR3 is TGTGCCAGCAGCCCGACGGGACAGATGAACACTGAAGCTTTCTTT.

The chain employs TRBV11-2 and TRBJ2-7; D unclear. V was clipped by 4 bases and J by 7 bases, with 8 bases between them. Germline CDR1 reads SGHAT; CDR2 reads FQNNGV. CDR3 size: 11 residues. Written as DNA, the CDR3 is TGTGCCAGCAGCTGGCCGGGTGAGCAGTACTTC. This translates into CASSWPGEQYF. The full variable domain, its missing parts supplied by reference TRBV11-2 and TRBJ2-7, is EAGVAQSPRYKIIEKRQSVAFWCNPISGHATLYWYQQILGQGPKLLIQFQNNGVVDDSQLPKDRFSAERLKGVDSTLKIQPAKLEDSAVYLCASSWPGEQYFGPGTRLTVT.

The chain uses TRBV19 and TRBJ2-3, with 7 positions matching TRBD1. The CDR3 runs to 12 residues. V gave up 10 bases and J gave up 2 bases; unmatched junction bases: 3. Germline CDR1 and CDR2: LNHDA and SQIVND (reference sequence). This CDR3 reads CATGTATDTQYF. CDR3 in DNA: TGTGCCACCGGGACAGCCACAGATACGCAGTATTTT.

The chain joins TRBV7-2 to TRBJ2-2, with TRBD2 identical over 9 bases. The CDR3 has 16 residues. The V and J ends lost 1 base and 4 bases, in that order; junction bases with no gene match: 4. Germline V gives CDR1 SGHTA, CDR2 FQGNSA. This CDR3 reads CASSLVGLALTGELFF. In DNA form, the CDR3 reads TGTGCCAGCAGCTTAGTGGGACTAGCTCTCACCGGGGAGCTGTTTTTT.

The V gene is TRBV6-1, the J gene TRBJ2-7, with D possibly TRBD1 on 6 matching bases. Germline CDR1 MNHNS, CDR2 SASEGT. This CDR3 spans 14 amino acids. V was trimmed by 7 bases and J by 2 bases, leaving 15 bases between them. CDR3 protein: CASIAGDPPYEQYF. In nucleotides, the CDR3 is TGTGCCAGCATAGCAGGGGACCCCCCCTACGAGCAGTACTTC.

V is TRBV6-6 and J is TRBJ2-7; D not certain. This CDR3 is 13 amino acids long. V was shortened by 2 bases and J by 6 bases, with 11 bases between the two germline ends. Germline CDR1 and CDR2: MNHNY and SVGAGI (reference sequence). CDR3 sequence reads: CASSYGGKSEQYF. CDR3 nucleotides: TGTGCCAGCAGTTACGGTGGAAAGTCCGAGCAGTACTTC.

V usage is TRBV4-1 and J usage is TRBJ1-1, with D perhaps matching TRBD1 (6 bases). The V end was cut by 2 bases, the J end by 4 bases, with 14 bases between. The CDR3 spans 15 residues. Germline CDR1 MGHRA, CDR2 YSYEKL. DNA for the CDR3: TGCGCCAGCAGCCAATGGAGGGGGGAGGGCACTGAAGCTTTCTTT. Translation gives CASSQWRGEGTEAFF.

Remarks on this clone: The sample holds other DNA sequences that translate to the same CDR3. V usage is TRBV6-1 and J usage is TRBJ2-7; D uncertain. Trimming left V 7 bases short and J 1 base short, with 5 bases between. This CDR3 is 11 amino acids long. The V gene's germline CDR1 is MNHNS and CDR2 SASEGT. The CDR3: CASMESYEQYF. CDR3 in DNA: TGTGCCAGCATGGAGTCCTACGAGCAGTACTTC.

This sequence joins TRBV27 and TRBJ1-5; maybe TRBD1 (5 bases). Per germline, CDR1 MNHEY and CDR2 SMNVEV (reference sequence). The CDR3 has 14 residues. The ends were cut back, 5 bases at V and 3 bases at J, with 11 bases in the middle. CDR3 DNA: TGTGCCAGCAGTCCGGGACGGCCCAATCAGCCCCAGCATTTT. It encodes CASSPGRPNQPQHF.

This chain links TRBV19 with TRBJ2-1; D is ambiguous. Trimming left V 3 bases short and J 6 bases short, with 12 bases between. The CDR3 is 14 residues long. Germline loops: CDR1 LNHDA, CDR2 SQIVND (reference sequence). The CDR3 loop reads CASSISDSSNEQFF. CDR3 DNA sequence: TGTGCCAGTAGTATCTCGGATTCTAGCAATGAGCAGTTCTTC.

This chain links TRBV18 with TRBJ2-5, with D perhaps matching TRBD1 (5 bases). The germline V gene has CDR1 KGHSH and CDR2 LQKENI. V lost 5 bases and J lost 3, with 13 bases in between. The CDR3 is 14 amino acids. The CDR3 DNA reads TGTGCCAGCTCATTCAGGGCCCAGGAAGAGACCCAGTACTTC. Protein sequence: CASSFRAQEETQYF.

V and J are TRBV18 and TRBJ1-2; D not certain. CDR3 length: 15 amino acids. Germline-derived CDR1 and CDR2 are KGHSH and LQKENI. Between the trimmed V and J ends, which lost 0 bases and 7 bases, there was a span of 15 bases. CDR3 loop: CASSPPPEKVLGYTF. The CDR3 DNA reads TGTGCCAGCTCACCACCCCCAGAAAAGGTGCTTGGCTACACCTTC.

The chain employs TRBV19 and TRBJ1-1, with 11 nucleotides matching TRBD1. The junction had 9 bases not matched to a gene; V was cut back by 4 bases and J by 5 bases. The CDR3 is 16 amino acids. Germline CDR1 reads LNHDA; CDR2 reads SQIVND (reference sequence). In DNA, the CDR3 is TGTGCCAGTAGTACCCTTACCGGGACAGGGGGGACTGAAGCTTTCTTT. Protein sequence: CASSTLTGTGGTEAFF.

There are a few counts of this clone. The V and J genes are TRBV7-9 and TRBJ2-3; 7 bases map to TRBD1. Germline trimming cut 5 bases from V and 0 bases from J; bases unmatched to any gene: 5. The CDR3 has 15 amino acids. Germline CDR1 SEHNR, CDR2 FQNEAQ (reference sequence). The CDR3 sequence: CASSVTGASTDTQYF. The CDR3 nucleotides read TGTGCCAGCAGCGTTACAGGGGCTAGCACAGATACGCAGTATTTT.

The chain recombines TRBV5-4 with TRBJ2-7, with D perhaps matching TRBD2 (6 bases). CDR1 is SGHNT, CDR2 YYREEE, per germline (reference sequence). V was pared by 4 bases and J by 0 bases, with 11 bases between. The CDR3 is made up of 14 amino acids. CDR3 nucleotide sequence: TGTGCCAGCAGCCGGGACTTCAACTCCTACGAGCAGTACTTC. As protein: CASSRDFNSYEQYF.

This clone was seen many times. This chain links TRBV5-5 with TRBJ2-5, with D perhaps TRBD1 (7 bases). The CDR3 loop spans 14 amino acids. V gave up 4 bases and J gave up 1 base, with 11 bases separating them. Germline CDR1 reads SGHKS; CDR2 reads YYEKEE (reference sequence). CDR3 DNA: TGTGCCAGCAGCCGGGGGACAGCCCAAGAGACCCAGTACTTC. This sequence encodes CASSRGTAQETQYF.